This passage covers 10 T cell receptor beta chains from one sample sequenced in a study of blood T cell repertoires in COVID-19. The assay was immunoSEQ multiplex PCR, and TCRdb's table has in-frame clones only and misses some. The repertoire consists of a few hundred thousand clones, with around 90% occurring once and the leading ten covering around 3%. Sequencing input: PBMCs or T cells enriched from blood (not recorded which). The receptor set was obtained from a woman aged 45-59 years who had recovered from COVID-19.

The rearrangement links TRBV27 to TRBJ2-7; D not certain. This CDR3 contains 11 residues. Germline lookup yields CDR1 MNHEY and CDR2 SMNVEV (reference sequence). Between the trimmed V and J ends, which lost 6 bases and 0 bases, there was a span of 3 bases. The CDR3: CASSSSYEQYF. CDR3 in DNA: TGTGCCAGCAGCAGCTCCTACGAGCAGTACTTC.

This clone was picked up one time. The sample contains more than one DNA sequence encoding this CDR3. The chain recombines TRBV18 with TRBJ2-5; D remains unclear. This CDR3 region has 13 residues. V lost 3 bases and J lost 2, with 7 bases in between. Germline V CDR1 and CDR2: KGHSH, LQKENI. The CDR3 bases are TGTGCCAGCTCACCGCGCCAACAAGAGACCCAGTACTTC. This codes for CASSPRQQETQYF.

The chain couples TRBV19 to TRBJ2-5; TRBD2 agrees at 10 bases. Germline loops: CDR1 LNHDA, CDR2 SQIVND (reference sequence). The CDR3 is made up of 15 amino acids. The V segment lost 1 base and the J segment 4 bases; nucleotides outside the gene matches: 3. CDR3 bases: TGTGCCAGTAGTATAGCGTCTAGCGGGGGAGAGACCCAGTACTTC. This gives the protein CASSIASSGGETQYF.

The CDR3 is CASSREGGSYNEQFF. The CDR3 DNA is TGTGCCAGCAGTCGCGAAGGGGGATCCTACAATGAGCAGTTCTTC. The chain couples TRBV6-2 or TRBV6-3 to TRBJ2-1; the D gene is possibly TRBD1 (6 bases). The CDR3 covers 15 residues. V shed 5 bases and J shed 1 base, with 12 bases lying between them. The germline V gene has CDR1 MNHEY and CDR2 SVGEGT.

The rearrangement joins TRBV27 to TRBJ2-1, with D unresolved. Trimming removed 5 bases from V and 2 bases from J, with 13 bases in between. CDR1 and CDR2 (germline): MNHEY, SMNVEV (reference sequence). This CDR3 has 15 amino acids. The CDR3 region is CASSPGMSPYNEQFF. The CDR3, as DNA: TGTGCCAGCAGTCCAGGAATGAGCCCCTACAATGAGCAGTTCTTC.

The CDR3 sequence is CASSPSGEKLFF. The CDR3 DNA reads TGTGCCAGCAGCCCTAGTGGTGAAAAACTGTTTTTT. The V gene is TRBV7-9, the J gene TRBJ1-4; no reliable D call. Trimming cost V 5 bases and J 7 bases, with 8 bases left between them. Germline V gene lookup returns CDR1 SEHNR and CDR2 FQNEAQ (reference sequence). The length of the CDR3 is 12 residues.

The chain employs TRBV28 and TRBJ2-7, with 9 bases identical to TRBD2. Germline CDR1 and CDR2: MDHEN and SYDVKM. CDR3 length equals 14 residues. V gave up 4 bases and J gave up 0 bases; unmatched junction bases: 1. CDR3: CASSSSGISYEQYF. CDR3 coding DNA: TGTGCCAGCAGTTCTAGCGGGATCTCCTACGAGCAGTACTTC.

DNA for the CDR3: TGCGCCAGCAGCTTGGGTCAAATGGAGACCCAGTACTTC. As protein: CASSLGQMETQYF. The gene calls are TRBV5-1 and TRBJ2-5; D unresolved. Trimming cost V 0 bases and J 5 bases, with 8 bases left between them. The CDR3 length is 13 residues. The germline V gene has CDR1 SGHRS and CDR2 YFSETQ.

This chain connects TRBV2 to TRBJ2-1; D is possibly TRBD2 (6 bases). Germline-derived CDR1 and CDR2 are SNHLY and FYNNEI. The V end lost 2 bases, the J end lost 2 bases, and 10 bases lay between the germline ends. This CDR3 region has 15 residues. The CDR3 is CASSEWEVAYNEQFF. The CDR3 DNA reads TGTGCCAGCAGTGAATGGGAGGTCGCCTACAATGAGCAGTTCTTC.

This chain connects TRBV30 to TRBJ1-1, with D hard to call. There are 12 residues in the CDR3. Trimming cost V 8 bases and J 4 bases, with 14 bases left between them. The germline V gene has CDR1 GTSNPN and CDR2 SVGIG (reference sequence). For the CDR3, the DNA is TGTGCCGGTGCCCCGGAGGGCACTGAAGCTTTCTTT. This gives the protein CAGAPEGTEAFF.